The T cell receptor beta chain described here comes from a study of beta chain features in type 1 diabetes (dated by TCRdb to about 2018). About the investigation overall: No differences in mean age, gender distribution, total cell number or subset yield were found between patients and healthy donors. A total of roughly 98,000,000 sorted cells were examined across all samples, and RNA yield correlated strongly with the number of cells per subset. In the study, TCRB repertoires of sorted circulating CD4+ T cell subsets from recently diagnosed type 1 diabetes patients were compared with those of matched healthy donors. Whereas all 28 donors provided naive and central memory subsets, regulatory and stem cell-like memory subsets were isolated from just 8 patients and about eight healthy donors.

A single peripheral blood draw of around 120 mL on average was collected from each donor into heparinised tubes. Using a panel that included CD45RO, CCR7, CD25, CD127, CD95 and CD27, naive, central memory, regulatory and stem cell-like memory CD4+ T cells were sorted on a BD FACSAria II. Purity was above 95% for every sorted population. Right away, PBMCs were isolated by Lymphoprep density gradient centrifugation and were stained directly, with no culture step. To minimize batch effects, samples were stained and sorted in pairs, one healthy donor with one patient per experiment. The germline V gene specifies MNHEY as CDR1 and SVGAGI as CDR2. The CDR3 covers 15 residues, taking in both the cysteine and the phenylalanine. Only the CDR3 DNA stays, 45 bases, in frame from base 1. V is pared back by 2 bases and J by 0 bases, with 9 bases lying between the germline termini. Points the paper makes about the study in general: In all four CD4+ subsets, TCRB CDR3 length was moderately but significantly shorter in type 1 diabetes patients. Shorter templates might have been favored by PCR, but patient and control samples were amplified and corrected together, so both groups would have been affected equally by any skew. Naive, central memory and regulatory TCRB repertoires appeared more similar among patients than among healthy donors. At VDJ recombination sites, patients with type 1 diabetes made fewer insertions and deleted more nucleotides, a pattern implying thymic rearrangement abnormalities. Because the HLA sub-analyses included only small numbers of individuals, any influence of HLA type on TCRB rearrangement was left unresolved. Because cDNA rather than genomic DNA was sequenced, highly expressing activated cells could have been over-represented, although no difference in activation and CD3 levels was found between groups.

In the case of this clone: The antigen it recognizes is unknown. There are no base qualities to consult, and no much larger clone falls within one base.

The entire isolated RNA was reverse transcribed using the High Capacity cDNA Reverse Transcription Kit, and thus expressed TCRB transcripts were sequenced. Naive, central memory and regulatory T cell samples underwent deep immunoSEQ sequencing, averaging around 3.9 million total reads per sample. Sorted cells were lysed in RLT buffer, and RNA was extracted using DNase-treated RNeasy Micro or Mini kits according to cell number. Each cell subset was processed on its own to prevent cross-contamination, while patient and healthy donor samples were processed together. Using the immunoSEQ multiplex PCR, TCRB sequences were amplified from cDNA into 87-bp fragments spanning the CDR3 region. Amplicons were sequenced on the Illumina HiSeq platform. From the authors' description of their analysis: PCR bias was corrected computationally using synthetic template baselines, and reads within Hamming distance 2 were collapsed, with unmergeable singletons discarded. Reads were aligned against IMGT so that V, D and J genes, CDR3 length and insertions or deletions at six rearrangement sites could be assigned. Within each subset, clonotype counts were normalized to the number of sorted cells before true diversity and Gini coefficients were calculated with the tcR R package. The overlap coefficient, calculated on TCRB nucleotide sequences, was used to quantify repertoire sharing. Out-of-frame TCRB sequences from naive cells were analyzed as a proxy for the pre-selection repertoire. TCRdb took over this immuneACCESS table, retaining in-frame rearrangements with V and J assigned. Such tables are incomplete; in checked studies, under half of the missing clones stem from an unresolved V gene, and the remainder is unexplained. V and J calls and clone size follow that table, whereas D and trimming were derived from the DNA. The sample table holds some 660,000 clones, of which around 15% were seen once. Jointly, the top ten make up around 0.04% of the sample.

Material for sequencing was naive CD4+ T cells from blood. Sample cell subset or site, as interpreted from the label and publication: true naive CD4+ T cells. Recombination joined TRBV6-5 with TRBJ2-3; tentative D gene TRBD2, with 5 bases matching. The receptor comes from a man between 18 and 35 years old with type 1 diabetes. In nucleotides, the sequence is TGTGCCAGCAGTTACAGGAGGTCTAGCACAGATACGCAGTATTTT. Translated, this gives CASSYRRSSTDTQYF.